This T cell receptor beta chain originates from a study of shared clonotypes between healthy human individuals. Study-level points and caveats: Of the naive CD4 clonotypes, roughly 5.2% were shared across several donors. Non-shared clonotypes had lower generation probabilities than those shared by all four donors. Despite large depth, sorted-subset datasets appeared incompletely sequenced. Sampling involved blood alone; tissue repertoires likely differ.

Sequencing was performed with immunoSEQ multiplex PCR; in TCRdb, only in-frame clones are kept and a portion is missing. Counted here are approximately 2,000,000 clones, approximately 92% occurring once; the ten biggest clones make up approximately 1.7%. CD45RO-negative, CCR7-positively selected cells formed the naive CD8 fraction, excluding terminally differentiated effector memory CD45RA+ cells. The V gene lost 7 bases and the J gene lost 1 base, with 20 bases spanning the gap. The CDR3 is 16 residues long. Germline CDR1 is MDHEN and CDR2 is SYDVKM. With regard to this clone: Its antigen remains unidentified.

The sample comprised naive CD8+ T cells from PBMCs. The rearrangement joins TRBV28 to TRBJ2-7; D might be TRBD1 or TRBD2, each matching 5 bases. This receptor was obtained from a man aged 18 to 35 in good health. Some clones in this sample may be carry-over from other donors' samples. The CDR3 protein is CASTAWGPMISYEQYF. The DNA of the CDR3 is TGTGCCAGCACCGCATGGGGACCGATGATATCCTACGAGCAGTACTTC.